The rows below give T cell receptor beta chains drawn from one sample of a study of OX40 agonist ivuxolimab in advanced cancers. Profiled with immunoSEQ multiplex PCR; TCRdb holds only in-frame clones, not every one. The sample holds about 68,000 clones, 86% seen once. Source: CD4+ or CD8+ T cells sorted from blood, taken in a trial of the OX40 agonist ivuxolimab. These receptor sequences come from an adult with an advanced solid tumor such as melanoma, head and neck, liver or kidney cancer. The CDR3 runs from the conserved cysteine through the conserved F or W. Fields, in order: V gene, CDR3 protein.

v_gene: TRBV13; CDR3aa: CASSQGAGDTEAFF
v_gene: TRBV4-2; CDR3aa: CASSQDAGGGYGYTF
v_gene: TRBV28; CDR3aa: CASNIGHNSNQPQHF
v_gene: TRBV6-1; CDR3aa: CASSAREGSGQPQHF
v_gene: TRBV5-4; CDR3aa: CASSLNGPFNEQFF
v_gene: TRBV6-1; CDR3aa: CASSEALWENTEAFF
v_gene: TRBV4-1; CDR3aa: CASSQDRKGGNYGYTF
v_gene: TRBV9; CDR3aa: CASSVAARVDTEAFF
v_gene: TRBV2; CDR3aa: CASREGQPQHF
v_gene: TRBV2; CDR3aa: CASSEVQLPYGYTF
v_gene: TRBV28; CDR3aa: CASNPTSGATETQYF
v_gene: TRBV5-1; CDR3aa: CASSLRQNNEKLFF
v_gene: TRBV5-4; CDR3aa: CASSDMASGGSGDTQYF
v_gene: TRBV5-4; CDR3aa: CASSPDTNYGYTF
v_gene: TRBV5-5; CDR3aa: CASSREGRGTYNEQFF
v_gene: TRBV5-5; CDR3aa: CASSLARDEQYF
v_gene: TRBV15; CDR3aa: CATRDRKNIQYF
v_gene: TRBV9; CDR3aa: CASSHRGGVNEKLFF
v_gene: TRBV6-1; CDR3aa: CASMTRGANQPQHF
v_gene: TRBV5-8; CDR3aa: CASSLKHPYNEQFF
v_gene: TRBV23-1; CDR3aa: CASSQLGHSYEQYF
v_gene: TRBV4-1; CDR3aa: CASSQEISASYNEQFF
v_gene: TRBV7-9; CDR3aa: CATQGQDYEQYF
v_gene: TRBV2; CDR3aa: CASKSGGTDTQYF
v_gene: TRBV6-1; CDR3aa: CASSVAGYSYEQYF
v_gene: TRBV7-3; CDR3aa: CASSLTGVPSGSPYEQYF
v_gene: TRBV5-4; CDR3aa: CASSLLTSGANVLTF
v_gene: TRBV10-3; CDR3aa: CAIKLSLAAYEQYF
v_gene: TRBV7-9; CDR3aa: CASSSGTGTSPLHF
v_gene: TRBV6-5; CDR3aa: CASSYPPRTGHNEQFF
v_gene: TRBV28; CDR3aa: CASSLLGENTEAFF
v_gene: TRBV10-2; CDR3aa: CASSEFRAGASASEAFF
v_gene: TRBV10-3; CDR3aa: CATRTSGGYQETQYF
v_gene: TRBV7-2; CDR3aa: CASSQEWGSTGELFF
v_gene: TRBV18; CDR3aa: CASSPADAQGQFF
v_gene: TRBV4-1; CDR3aa: CASSQSGTGNTEAFF
v_gene: TRBV18; CDR3aa: CASSSSGREYGYTF
v_gene: TRBV19; CDR3aa: CASSIAAFQTWEQYF
v_gene: TRBV7-2; CDR3aa: CASSSNSGPYEQYF
v_gene: TRBV5-4; CDR3aa: CASSLETFQETQYF
v_gene: TRBV5-4; CDR3aa: CASSWGLAGGETQYF
v_gene: TRBV9; CDR3aa: CASSAVVGNTEAFF
v_gene: TRBV28; CDR3aa: CASTTGTEVYEQYF
v_gene: TRBV7-9; CDR3aa: CASSPDRTPYEQYF
v_gene: TRBV28; CDR3aa: CASSTGAHSYEQYF
v_gene: TRBV15; CDR3aa: CATSRGSTVNTGELFF
v_gene: TRBV7-3; CDR3aa: CASSSRVLAGSSYNEQFF
v_gene: TRBV6-1; CDR3aa: CASRGGQLLNNEQFF
v_gene: TRBV27; CDR3aa: CASSRNRVDYNEQFF
v_gene: TRBV10-1; CDR3aa: CASSEFQAGFTNEQFF
v_gene: TRBV7-3; CDR3aa: CASSLGGSYNEQFF
v_gene: TRBV7-9; CDR3aa: CASSLDIRVNTIYF
v_gene: TRBV27; CDR3aa: CASSPKSGTTANYGYTF
v_gene: TRBV18; CDR3aa: CASSPPGTVYGYTF
v_gene: TRBV7-8; CDR3aa: CASRGRFRETQYF
v_gene: TRBV19; CDR3aa: CASSIYSGANVLTF
v_gene: TRBV5-1; CDR3aa: CASSLVGTGGYEQYF
v_gene: TRBV4-1; CDR3aa: CASSRAGGGTGGYEQFF
v_gene: TRBV30; CDR3aa: CAWSVSMARAFF